This TCR beta chain was captured by sequencing in a study of post-analysis software for immune sequencing data. Study results and caveats: The study found significantly lower normalized Chao1 diversity in multiple sclerosis patients than in controls. There were four or five TRBV segments more frequent in patients than controls, and TRBV5-6, TRBV5-1 and TRBV20-1 were among them.

As concerns this clonotype: Its antigen is currently unknown.

Trimming pared 7 bases from V and 5 bases from J, leaving 26 bases between. The CDR3 has 17 residues. Presence of unique molecular identifiers characterized the TCR beta cDNA libraries. One entry per CDR3 protein, called by TCRdb with MiXCR from the PCR reads. This table has more than 450,000 distinct CDR3 sequences, around a third appearing once. This rearrangement joins TRBV12-3 or TRBV12-4 to TRBJ2-5; tentative D call: TRBD2 (6 bases). The sequence was obtained from a girl under 18 with multiple sclerosis. Sequencing was performed on blood. For the CDR3, the DNA is TGTGCCAGCACCAAAAGGGTCGCGGGACCGCCAGGGGAGACCCAGTACTTC. This gives the protein CASTKRVAGPPGETQYF.